Listed below are T cell receptor beta chains from one sample, sequenced in a study of cytomegalovirus exposure and HLA in healthy donors. TCRdb's copy holds only in-frame clones and misses some; the assay was immunoSEQ multiplex PCR. This table holds 100,000 to 150,000 clones, around 70% found once. Sequenced sample: PBMCs. The receptors come from a man aged 35 to 55 in good health and CMV-seropositive. CDR3s include the opening cysteine and the closing phenylalanine or tryptophan. A D gene is named only where the DNA matches it firmly. Size values are once, few and many counts, or a class for expanded clones, and some rows have none.

v_gene,j_gene,d_gene,abundance,CDR3nt,CDR3aa
TRBV29-1,TRBJ1-1,-,once,TGCAGCGTTGTGGTGGTGGCCGAAGCTTTCTTT,CSVVVVAEAFF
TRBV6-5,TRBJ2-2,-,once,TGTGCCAGCAGGGTGAGAGGGAACGGGGAGCTGTTTTTT,CASRVRGNGELFF
TRBV5-1,TRBJ1-2,-,-,TGCGCCAGCAGCTTGGGGACACCGAGAGATGGCTACACCTTC,CASSLGTPRDGYTF
TRBV7-2,TRBJ2-2,TRBD2,-,TGTGCCAGCAGCTTGAACGCGGGGGTGAACACCGGGGAGCTGTTTTTT,CASSLNAGVNTGELFF
TRBV5-8,TRBJ2-1,-,-,TGTGCCAGCAGCGCCTACAGGGCTCGCTCCTACAATGAGCAGTTCTTC,CASSAYRARSYNEQFF
TRBV25-1,TRBJ2-6,-,-,TGTGCCAGCAGTGAATACCCGTCTGGGGCCAACGTCCTGACTTTC,CASSEYPSGANVLTF
TRBV6-1,TRBJ2-3,TRBD2,-,TGTGCCAGCAGTGTCGCGTTCGGGGGGGCCTCAGATACGCAGTATTTT,CASSVAFGGASDTQYF
TRBV29-1,TRBJ1-1,TRBD1,-,TGCAGCGTTGCGACAGGGCGCACGAACACTGAAGCTTTCTTT,CSVATGRTNTEAFF
TRBV5-1,TRBJ1-6,TRBD1,-,TGCGCCAGCAGCACAAGGGCCGGACAGGCGAATTCACCCCTCCACTTT,CASSTRAGQANSPLHF
TRBV29-1,TRBJ2-5,-,-,TGCAGCGTTGATTGGGGCGTCTTAGAGACCCAGTACTTC,CSVDWGVLETQYF
TRBV15,TRBJ1-1,-,-,TGTGCCACCAGCAGAAAAGGACAGTCTATGAACACTGAAGCTTTCTTT,CATSRKGQSMNTEAFF